The 24 T cell receptor beta chains given below trace back to one sample, sequenced in a study of blood T cells in healthy people across ages. Together with a sample-barcoded 5' primer, a J-beta primer mix was included in a second PCR lasting roughly 6 to 12 cycles. TCRdb re-called the 5' RACE reads with MiXCR, one entry per CDR3 protein. The sample consists of some 940,000 distinct CDR3 sequences, 25% to 35% of them appearing once. This sample was also put to use in a study of T cells of mothers and their children.

Sample: blood. Receptors originate from a woman between 40 and 50 years old in good health.

There are many counts of this clonotype. The chain links TRBV12-3 or TRBV12-4 to TRBJ2-7; the D is unclear. The CDR3 covers 11 residues. V dropped 6 bases and J dropped 7 bases, with 10 bases sitting between them. CDR3: CASRPCHEQYF. CDR3 bases: TGTGCCAGCAGACCTTGTCATGAGCAGTACTTC.

This clonotype occurred many times. The V gene is TRBV6-1, the J gene TRBJ2-1, with 8 bases identical to TRBD1. CDR3 length: 13 amino acids. V shed 6 bases and J 8 bases; nucleotides not matched to a gene: 6. Germline V gene data show CDR1 as MNHNS and CDR2 as SASEGT. The CDR3 loop is CASSRTGQDEQFF. CDR3 sequence (DNA): TGTGCCAGCAGCCGGACAGGGCAGGATGAGCAGTTCTTC.

This clonotype was seen only a few times. This CDR3 reads CSALQGANTEAFF. The CDR3 DNA is TGCAGCGCACTACAGGGAGCGAACACTGAAGCTTTCTTT. The chain has TRBV29-1 and TRBJ1-1; a possible D gene is TRBD1 (6 bases). Germline V lookup: CDR1 SQVTM, CDR2 ANQGSEA. The CDR3 runs to 13 residues. Trimming stripped 7 bases from V and 1 base from J, with 13 bases between.

The V call is TRBV27, the J call TRBJ1-2; a possible D gene is TRBD1 (5 bases). V was pared by 5 bases and J by 2 bases, with 15 bases between. The germline CDR1 and CDR2 sequences are MNHEY and SMNVEV (reference sequence). The CDR3 runs to 15 residues. The CDR3 DNA follows: TGTGCCAGCAGTAGCCCCTGGGGGAGGAACTATGGCTACACCTTC. Its protein is CASSSPWGRNYGYTF.

The chain employs TRBV20-1 and TRBJ1-2; D is ambiguous. The length of the CDR3 is 14 residues. Trimming removed 5 bases from V and 0 bases from J, with 13 bases in between. Per the germline V gene, CDR1 is DFQATT and CDR2 is SNEGSKA (reference sequence). CDR3: CSAEGVGANYGYTF. For the CDR3, the DNA is TGCAGTGCTGAGGGAGTAGGTGCTAACTATGGCTACACCTTC.

The rearrangement uses TRBV20-1 and TRBJ1-4, with D perhaps matching TRBD1 (6 bases). Germline V gene lookup returns CDR1 DFQATT and CDR2 SNEGSKA (reference sequence). CDR3 length: 17 amino acids. V was pared by 0 bases and J by 6 bases, with 20 bases between. CDR3 DNA sequence: TGCAGTGCTAGAGATTGGGGGGGCGCGGGATTGGATGAAAAACTGTTTTTT. This translates into CSARDWGGAGLDEKLFF.

The chain is built from TRBV19 and TRBJ2-4, with TRBD1 matching 7 bases. Judging by the DNA end, TRBJ2-7 fits better; the J call may be wrong. Germline loops: CDR1 LNHDA, CDR2 SQIVND (reference sequence). The CDR3 runs 12 residues. CDR3 sequence (DNA): TGTGCCAGTTCACAGGGGTATGGCGAGCAGTACTTC. This sequence encodes CASSQGYGEQYF.

The rearrangement uses TRBV20-1 and TRBJ1-2; D uncertain. Germline values: CDR1 DFQATT, CDR2 SNEGSKA (reference sequence). V was clipped by 5 bases and J by 4 bases, with 11 bases between them. The CDR3 totals 12 residues. CDR3 nucleotides: TGCAGTGCTGACCTATTTACCTATGGCTACACCTTC. Its translation is CSADLFTYGYTF.

V is TRBV25-1 and J is TRBJ1-5, with 7 nucleotides matching TRBD1. This CDR3 region has 15 residues. J gave up 6 bases and V 4 bases, and 9 bases lay outside the gene matches. Germline loops: CDR1 MGHDK, CDR2 SYGVNS. The CDR3 loop reads CASSGPDRVSQPQHF. The CDR3 nucleotides are TGTGCCAGCAGTGGACCCGACAGGGTTAGTCAGCCCCAGCATTTT.

This clonotype occurred a few times. The rearrangement joins TRBV4-1 to TRBJ1-5; a weak D match, TRBD1 (6 bases). The length of the CDR3 is 14 residues. The germline CDR1 and CDR2 sequences are MGHRA and YSYEKL. V was clipped by 4 bases and J by 5 bases, with 12 bases between them. The CDR3 coding sequence is TGCGCCAGCAGCCTAGAGGGGGTTTATCAGCCCCAGCATTTT. Translated, it gives CASSLEGVYQPQHF.

This clonotype showed up just a few times. The chain couples TRBV20-1 to TRBJ1-1; no reliable D call. The CDR3 has 13 residues. CDR1 and CDR2 from the germline V gene are DFQATT and SNEGSKA (reference sequence). V was trimmed by 0 bases and J by 5 bases, leaving 10 bases between them. CDR3 sequence: CSARDLRTTEAFF. The DNA for the CDR3 is TGCAGTGCTAGAGATCTCAGGACTACTGAAGCTTTCTTT.

There are many counts of this clonotype. Here the CDR3 reads CATSSNFLMLEAFF. The CDR3 region has the DNA TGTGCCACCAGCAGTAACTTTTTGATGTTGGAAGCTTTCTTT. The rearrangement joins TRBV15 to TRBJ1-1; D not certain. The germline V and J ends were trimmed by 3 bases and 8 bases, with 16 bases remaining between them. CDR3 length: 14 residues. CDR1 and CDR2 (germline): LNHNV, YYDKDF (reference sequence).

The chain combines TRBV18 with TRBJ2-3, with D unresolved. Per germline, CDR1 KGHSH and CDR2 LQKENI. V was clipped by 0 bases and J by 3 bases, with 10 bases between them. The length of the CDR3 is 15 residues. This chain's CDR3 is CASSPPSWFTDTQYF. The CDR3 region has the DNA TGTGCCAGCTCACCACCGAGCTGGTTTACAGATACGCAGTATTTT. Filled out from reference TRBV18 and TRBJ2-3, the complete variable domain reads NAGVMQNPRHLVRRRGQEARLRCSPMKGHSHVYWYRQLPEEGLKFMVYLQKENIIDESGMPKERFSAEFPKEGPSILRIQQVVRGDSAAYFCASSPPSWFTDTQYFGPGTRLTVL.

The V call is TRBV4-2, the J call TRBJ2-7, with 8 bases aligning to TRBD1. V dropped 3 bases and J dropped 5; count of bases not matched to a gene: 9. CDR1 and CDR2 from the germline V gene are LGHNA and YNFKEQ. The CDR3 loop spans 15 amino acids. The CDR3 here is CASSHTRGQENEQYF. DNA of the CDR3: TGTGCCAGCAGCCACACCAGGGGGCAAGAAAACGAGCAGTACTTC.

Remarks on this clonotype: A read error may account for a junction end that differs from germline. V and J are TRBV25-1 and TRBJ2-7; 8 nucleotides match TRBD1. Germline CDR1 and CDR2: MGHDK and SYGVNS. The CDR3 runs to 16 residues. CDR3 region: CASSAGSGQVSYEQDF. CDR3 nucleotides: TGTGCCAGCAGTGCAGGTTCGGGACAGGTCTCCTACGAGCAGGACTTC.

The chain links TRBV20-1 to TRBJ2-4, with 10 bases aligning to TRBD2. V shed 0 bases, J shed 3 bases, and the junction held 5 bases outside the gene matches. Germline CDR1 reads DFQATT; CDR2 reads SNEGSKA (reference sequence). CDR3 length: 16 amino acids. The CDR3 spells CSARDWRTSGKNIQYF. Here the CDR3 DNA reads TGCAGTGCTAGAGATTGGCGGACTAGCGGCAAAAACATTCAGTACTTC.

This clonotype was detected a few times. The chain is built from TRBV4-2 and TRBJ1-6; no clear D gene. This CDR3 region has 13 residues. V lost 0 bases and J lost 8, with 5 bases in between. CDR1 is LGHNA, CDR2 YNFKEQ, per germline. The CDR3 sequence is CASSQEVDSPLHF. The CDR3 DNA sequence: TGTGCCAGCAGCCAAGAAGTCGATTCACCCCTCCACTTT.

This clonotype was detected only a few times. The chain uses TRBV5-1 and TRBJ2-3; TRBD2 might be the D (7 bases). Germline CDR1 is SGHRS and CDR2 is YFSETQ. Trimming took off 0 bases at V and 6 bases at J, with 14 bases between the two ends. This CDR3 has 15 residues. CDR3 region: CASSLEAGEGDTQYF. As DNA, the CDR3 is TGCGCCAGCAGCTTGGAGGCAGGGGAGGGCGATACGCAGTATTTT.

In this sample, this clonotype turned up many times. This chain uses TRBV4-2 with TRBJ2-6; no firm D call. CDR1 and CDR2 from the germline V gene are LGHNA and YNFKEQ. CDR3 length equals 16 residues. V dropped 1 base and J dropped 0 bases, with 7 bases sitting between them. This CDR3 reads CASSQGHFSGANVLTF. CDR3 DNA: TGTGCCAGCAGCCAAGGACACTTCTCTGGGGCCAACGTCCTGACTTTC.

V and J are TRBV11-2 and TRBJ1-1; no clear D. V dropped 6 bases and J dropped 2 bases, with 19 bases sitting between them. The CDR3 is made up of 16 amino acids. Looked up from germline, CDR1 is SGHAT and CDR2 is FQNNGV. The CDR3 region is CASRPLYGNGNTEAFF. The CDR3 coding sequence is TGTGCCAGCAGACCTCTATATGGAAACGGTAACACTGAAGCTTTCTTT.

Turning to this clonotype: This may be a read error: a much more frequent sequence differs by one nucleotide. This chain joins TRBV7-8 and TRBJ2-3; 8 bases map to TRBD2. This CDR3 has 15 amino acids. Germline CDR1 reads SGHVS; CDR2 reads FQNEAQ. CDR3 in DNA: TGTGCCAGCAGCTTACCCGGGGGGGGCACAGATATGCAGTATTTT. Translated: CASSLPGGGTDMQYF.

The chain employs TRBV7-2 and TRBJ2-3; 7 bases are a match to TRBD2. J was trimmed by 4 bases and V by 1 base; bases with no gene match: 17. The CDR3 is 19 residues long. In germline, CDR1 is SGHTA, CDR2 FQGNSA. Here the CDR3 reads CASSLGIGRTRPVPDTQYF. The CDR3 DNA reads TGTGCCAGCAGCTTAGGTATCGGGAGGACTAGGCCAGTGCCAGATACGCAGTATTTT.

The chain is built from TRBV7-9 and TRBJ1-2, with TRBD1 identical over 8 bases. Losses at the gene ends were 7 bases for V and 6 bases for J; bases not matched to a gene: 7. The CDR3 loop spans 13 amino acids. Germline V gene sequence: CDR1 SEHNR, CDR2 FQNEAQ (reference sequence). The CDR3 DNA sequence: TGTGCCAGCAACAAACAGGGGGAGGATGGCTACACCTTC. Its protein is CASNKQGEDGYTF.

This clonotype was seen more than once but under ten times. The gene calls are TRBV7-6 and TRBJ2-3; D may be TRBD1 (5 bases). CDR1 is SGHVS and CDR2 is FNYEAQ in the germline V gene. V dropped 1 base and J dropped 2 bases, with 13 bases sitting between them. This CDR3 is built from 16 residues. The CDR3 coding sequence is TGTGCCAGCAGCTTAGAGGCAGGGATATCCACAGATACGCAGTATTTT. This codes for CASSLEAGISTDTQYF.